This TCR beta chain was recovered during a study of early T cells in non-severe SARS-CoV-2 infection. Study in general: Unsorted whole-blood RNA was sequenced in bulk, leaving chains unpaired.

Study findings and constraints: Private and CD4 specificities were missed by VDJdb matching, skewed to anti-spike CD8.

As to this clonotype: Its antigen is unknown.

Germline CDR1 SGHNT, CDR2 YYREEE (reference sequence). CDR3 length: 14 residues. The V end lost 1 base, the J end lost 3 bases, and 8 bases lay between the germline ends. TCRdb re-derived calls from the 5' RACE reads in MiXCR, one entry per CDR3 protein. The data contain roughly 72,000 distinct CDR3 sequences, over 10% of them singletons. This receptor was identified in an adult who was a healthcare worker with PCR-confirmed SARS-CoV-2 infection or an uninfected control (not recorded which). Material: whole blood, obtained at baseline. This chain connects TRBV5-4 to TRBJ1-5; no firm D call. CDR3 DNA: TGTGCCAGCAGCTTGTTTCCAGACAATCAGCCCCAGCATTTT. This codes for CASSLFPDNQPQHF.